Listed below are T cell receptor beta chains from one sample, sequenced in a study of a mutant IDH1 vaccine in newly diagnosed glioma. TCRdb's table, derived via immunoSEQ multiplex PCR, lists solely in-frame clones and lacks some. There are about 88,000 clones in the sample; around 79% occur only once, and 5.3% lies in the top ten. The input for sequencing was PBMCs, taken from a glioma patient treated with radiotherapy, temozolomide or both. The source is a man aged 35 to 55 with glioma. Some clones in this sample may be carry-over from other donors' samples. The CDR3 runs from the conserved cysteine through the conserved F or W. A D gene is named only where the DNA matches it firmly. Size tells how often a clone was seen (once, few, many) or the class of an expanded clone, and some rows leave it out.

v_call: TRBV19
clone_size: NA
d_call: TRBD2
j_call: TRBJ2-2
cdr3_nt: TGTGCCGCCCGCGGGGGGGGTGTGAACACCGGGGAGCTGTTTTTT
cdr3_aa: CAARGGGVNTGELFF

v_call: TRBV19
clone_size: NA
d_call: NA
j_call: TRBJ1-2
cdr3_nt: TGTGCCAGTAGCCCCCAGCCTAACTATGGCTACACCTTC
cdr3_aa: CASSPQPNYGYTF

v_call: TRBV15
clone_size: NA
d_call: TRBD1
j_call: TRBJ1-5
cdr3_nt: TGTGCCACCAGCAGCGAAGGGGGCTGGGATCAGCCCCAGCATTTT
cdr3_aa: CATSSEGGWDQPQHF

v_call: TRBV4-1
clone_size: once
d_call: TRBD1
j_call: TRBJ1-2
cdr3_nt: TGCGCCAGCAGCCAAGATGTCGGGACAGGGTACCCCTATGGCTACACCTTC
cdr3_aa: CASSQDVGTGYPYGYTF

v_call: TRBV29-1
clone_size: NA
d_call: NA
j_call: TRBJ2-2
cdr3_nt: TGCAGCGTATCGGCCGGGGCCCACACCGGGGAGCTGTTTTTT
cdr3_aa: CSVSAGAHTGELFF

v_call: TRBV2
clone_size: once
d_call: NA
j_call: TRBJ1-1
cdr3_nt: TGTGCCAGCAACTCCGTGGACACTGAAGCTTTCTTT
cdr3_aa: CASNSVDTEAFF

v_call: TRBV5-1
clone_size: NA
d_call: TRBD2
j_call: TRBJ2-1
cdr3_nt: TGCGCCAGCAGCTTGCTAGCGGGGGGGCCGGATGAGCAGTTCTTC
cdr3_aa: CASSLLAGGPDEQFF

v_call: TRBV5-6
clone_size: NA
d_call: TRBD1
j_call: TRBJ1-2
cdr3_nt: TGTGCCAGCAGCCCGACAGGGATAGGGGGCTACACCTTC
cdr3_aa: CASSPTGIGGYTF

v_call: TRBV6-5
clone_size: NA
d_call: TRBD1
j_call: TRBJ2-5
cdr3_nt: TGTGCCAGCAGTCCCGGACAGGGCTGGGAGACCCAGTACTTC
cdr3_aa: CASSPGQGWETQYF

v_call: TRBV5-1
clone_size: NA
d_call: NA
j_call: TRBJ1-6
cdr3_nt: TGCGCCAGCAGGTACACCTGGGGGAATTCACCCCTCCACTTT
cdr3_aa: CASRYTWGNSPLHF

v_call: TRBV13
clone_size: NA
d_call: TRBD1
j_call: TRBJ2-3
cdr3_nt: TGTGCCAGCAGCCCCCGGACAGGGGAATACACTAGCACAGATACGCAGTATTTT
cdr3_aa: CASSPRTGEYTSTDTQYF

v_call: TRBV6-5
clone_size: NA
d_call: NA
j_call: TRBJ1-3
cdr3_nt: TGTGCCAGCAGTCGGACGTTCTCTGGAAACACCATATATTTT
cdr3_aa: CASSRTFSGNTIYF

v_call: TRBV2
clone_size: NA
d_call: NA
j_call: TRBJ1-2
cdr3_nt: TGTGCCAGCAGTGATTGGCAGCCAGCTAACTATGGCTACACCTTC
cdr3_aa: CASSDWQPANYGYTF

v_call: TRBV10-3
clone_size: few
d_call: NA
j_call: TRBJ1-1
cdr3_nt: TGTGCCATCAGTGCGGGAGGGTTGAACACTGAAGCTTTCTTT
cdr3_aa: CAISAGGLNTEAFF

v_call: TRBV5-4
clone_size: NA
d_call: NA
j_call: TRBJ1-4
cdr3_nt: TGTGCCAGCAGCTTGGGGTCAGGGAATGAAAAACTGTTTTTT
cdr3_aa: CASSLGSGNEKLFF

v_call: TRBV10-1
clone_size: NA
d_call: TRBD1
j_call: TRBJ2-5
cdr3_nt: TGCGCCAGCAGTGCGCCCGGACAGGCCTGGGGGACCCAGTACTTC
cdr3_aa: CASSAPGQAWGTQYF